This T cell receptor beta chain was identified in a study of CD8 T cells in ankylosing spondylitis. Overall study findings and caveats: From matched ankylosing spondylitis synovial fluid, disease-linked clones were reportedly recovered at significantly enriched levels. A motif of several highly homologous TCR beta variants was seen as apparently characteristic of ankylosing spondylitis blood. Existing reports had already noted some motif variants in reactive arthritis synovial fluid and blood. With a CD8+ phenotype, disease-linked clones were relatively rare in peripheral blood.

This clonotype was recorded a few times. Its antigen remains unknown. Making the TCR beta libraries involved quantitative 5'-RACE with molecular barcodes. TCRdb passed the 5' RACE reads through MiXCR, listing each CDR3 protein once. The data hold over 600,000 distinct CDR3 sequences, with 15% to 20% observed a single time. V lost 3 bases to trimming and J lost 1 base, with 10 bases between them. This CDR3 has 14 amino acids. From germline, CDR1 is SGDLS and CDR2 YYNGEE. The sequence was collected from a male donor with ankylosing spondylitis. Sequencing was performed on blood, either unsorted or a sorted T cell fraction (not recorded which). This chain connects TRBV9 to TRBJ1-1; D is uncertain. The DNA of the CDR3 is TGTGCCAGCAGCGCCACCTCATCGAACACTGAAGCTTTCTTT. This codes for CASSATSSNTEAFF.